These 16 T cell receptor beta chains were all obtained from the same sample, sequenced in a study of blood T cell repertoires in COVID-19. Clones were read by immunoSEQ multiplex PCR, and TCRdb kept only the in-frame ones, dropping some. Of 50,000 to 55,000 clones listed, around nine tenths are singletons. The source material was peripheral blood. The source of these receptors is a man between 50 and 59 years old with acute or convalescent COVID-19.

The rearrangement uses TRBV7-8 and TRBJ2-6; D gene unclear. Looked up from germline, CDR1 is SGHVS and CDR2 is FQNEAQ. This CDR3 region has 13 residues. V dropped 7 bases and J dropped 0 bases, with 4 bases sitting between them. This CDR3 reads CASKLSGANVLTF. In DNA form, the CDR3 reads TGTGCCAGCAAACTCTCTGGGGCCAACGTCCTGACTTTC.

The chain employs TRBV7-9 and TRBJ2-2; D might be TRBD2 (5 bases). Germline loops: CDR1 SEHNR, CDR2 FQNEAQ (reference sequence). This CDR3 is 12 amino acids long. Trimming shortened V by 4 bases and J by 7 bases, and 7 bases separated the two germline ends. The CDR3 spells CASSYGVGELFF. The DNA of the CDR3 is TGTGCCAGCAGCTACGGGGTCGGGGAGCTGTTTTTT.

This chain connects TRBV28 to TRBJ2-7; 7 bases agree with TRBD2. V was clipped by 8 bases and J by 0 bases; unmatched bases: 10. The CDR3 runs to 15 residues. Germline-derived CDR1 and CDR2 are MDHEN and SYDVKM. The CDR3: CASSSWGGSSYEQYF. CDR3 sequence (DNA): TGTGCCAGCTCCTCTTGGGGGGGGAGCTCCTACGAGCAGTACTTC.

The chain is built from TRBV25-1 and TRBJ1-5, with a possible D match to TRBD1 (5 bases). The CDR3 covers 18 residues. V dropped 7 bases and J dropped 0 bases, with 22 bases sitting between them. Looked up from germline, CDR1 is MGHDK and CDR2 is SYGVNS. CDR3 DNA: TGTGCCAGCACCCCGAGAAGGAGGGGACCCTATAGCAATCAGCCCCAGCATTTT. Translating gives CASTPRRRGPYSNQPQHF.

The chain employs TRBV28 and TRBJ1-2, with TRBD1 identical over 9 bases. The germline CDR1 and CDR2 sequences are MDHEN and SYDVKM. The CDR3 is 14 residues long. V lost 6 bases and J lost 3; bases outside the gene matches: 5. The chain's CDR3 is CASRGTGQDYGYTF. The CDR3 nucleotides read TGTGCCAGCAGGGGGACAGGGCAAGACTATGGCTACACCTTC.

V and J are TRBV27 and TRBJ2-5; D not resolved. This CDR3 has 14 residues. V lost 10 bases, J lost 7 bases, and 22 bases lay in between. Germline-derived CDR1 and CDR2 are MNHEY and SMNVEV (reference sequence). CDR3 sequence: CATRPLGGGGTQYF. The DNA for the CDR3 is TGTGCCACGCGGCCGCTGGGTGGCGGCGGGACCCAGTACTTC.

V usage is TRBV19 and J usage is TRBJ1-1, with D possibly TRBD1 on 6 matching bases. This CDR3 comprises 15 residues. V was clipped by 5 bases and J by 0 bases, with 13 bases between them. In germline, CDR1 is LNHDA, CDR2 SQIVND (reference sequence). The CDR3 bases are TGTGCCAGTAGTCCCCGGGGGGGCCTGAACACTGAAGCTTTCTTT. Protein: CASSPRGGLNTEAFF.

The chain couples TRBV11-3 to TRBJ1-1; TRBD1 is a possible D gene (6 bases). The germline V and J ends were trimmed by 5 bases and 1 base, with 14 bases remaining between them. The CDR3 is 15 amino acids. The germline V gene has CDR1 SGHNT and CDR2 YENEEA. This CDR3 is CASSTLDSSNTEAFF. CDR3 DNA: TGTGCCAGCAGCACGCTGGACAGTTCGAACACTGAAGCTTTCTTT.

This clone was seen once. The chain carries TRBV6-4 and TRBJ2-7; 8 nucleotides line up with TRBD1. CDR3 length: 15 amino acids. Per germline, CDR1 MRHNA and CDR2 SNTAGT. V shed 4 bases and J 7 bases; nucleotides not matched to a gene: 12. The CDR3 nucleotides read TGTGCCAGCAGTGGCCAGGGGGCGATGACTTGGGAGCAGTACTTC. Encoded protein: CASSGQGAMTWEQYF.

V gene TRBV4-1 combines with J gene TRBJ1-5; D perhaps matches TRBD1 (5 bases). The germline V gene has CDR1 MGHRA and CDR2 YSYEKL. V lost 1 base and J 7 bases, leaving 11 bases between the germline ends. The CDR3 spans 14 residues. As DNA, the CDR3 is TGCGCCAGCAGCCAAGGGGACTTATCCCAGCCCCAGCATTTT. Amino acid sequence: CASSQGDLSQPQHF.

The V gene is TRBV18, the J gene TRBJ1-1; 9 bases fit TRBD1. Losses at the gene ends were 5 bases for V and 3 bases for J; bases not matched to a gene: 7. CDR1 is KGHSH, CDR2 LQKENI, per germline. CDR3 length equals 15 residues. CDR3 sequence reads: CASSWTGDLDTEAFF. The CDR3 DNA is TGTGCCAGCTCATGGACAGGGGATCTTGACACTGAAGCTTTCTTT.

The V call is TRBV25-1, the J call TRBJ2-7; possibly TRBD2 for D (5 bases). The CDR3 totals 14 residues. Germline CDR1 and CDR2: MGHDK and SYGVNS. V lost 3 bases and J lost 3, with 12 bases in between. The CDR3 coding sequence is TGTGCCAGCAGTGAGTCCGGGAACCTCTACGAGCAGTACTTC. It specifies CASSESGNLYEQYF.

The CDR3 spells CASSPRTGDNQPQHF. The CDR3 DNA reads as TGTGCCAGCAGTCCCCGGACAGGGGACAATCAGCCCCAGCATTTT. The J gene is TRBJ1-5, the V gene TRBV6-5; TRBD1 agrees at 9 bases. This CDR3 spans 15 amino acids. Germline V gives CDR1 MNHEY, CDR2 SVGAGI. The trim removed 5 bases at V and 3 bases at J, leaving 5 bases unmatched.

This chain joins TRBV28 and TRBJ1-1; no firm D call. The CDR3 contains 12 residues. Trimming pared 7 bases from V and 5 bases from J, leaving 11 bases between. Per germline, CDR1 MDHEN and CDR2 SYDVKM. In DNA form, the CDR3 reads TGTGCCAGCACTCAGGTTGGGACTGAAGCTTTCTTT. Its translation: CASTQVGTEAFF.

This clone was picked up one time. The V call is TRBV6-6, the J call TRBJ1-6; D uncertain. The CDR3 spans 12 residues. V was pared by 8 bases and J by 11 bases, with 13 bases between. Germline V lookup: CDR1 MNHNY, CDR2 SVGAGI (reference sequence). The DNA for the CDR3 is TGTGCCAGCGGGCGGGAATTTCCACCCCTCCACTTT. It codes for CASGREFPPLHF.

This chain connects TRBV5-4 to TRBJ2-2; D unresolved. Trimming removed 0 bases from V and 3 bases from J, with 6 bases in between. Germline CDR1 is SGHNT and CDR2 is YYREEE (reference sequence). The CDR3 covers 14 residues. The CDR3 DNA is TGTGCCAGCAGCTTGGAACGGGACACCGGGGAGCTGTTTTTT. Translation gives CASSLERDTGELFF.